These T cell receptor beta chains were read from a single sample in a study of CD8 T cells in Susac syndrome. TCRdb passed the immunoSEQ multiplex PCR reads through MiXCR, listing each CDR3 protein once. The sample lists approximately 110,000 distinct CDR3 sequences, over 90% occurring once. Sequencing was done on a sample of CD8+ T cells from PBMCs. The receptor set was obtained from a human donor with multiple sclerosis. Both conserved end residues are part of each CDR3. A D gene is named only where the DNA matches it firmly. A row's size may be missing; if present it is once, few, many or a size class.

d_call j_call v_call clone_size cdr3_length cdr3_aa cdr3_nt
. TRBJ1-1 TRBV25-1 . 13 CASSEAMGTEAFF TGTGCCAGCAGTGAAGCCATGGGCACTGAAGCTTTCTTT
TRBD1 TRBJ2-2 TRBV3-1 . 18 CASSRKVWGQGVIGELFF TGTGCCAGCAGCCGAAAAGTGTGGGGACAGGGGGTTATCGGGGAGCTGTTTTTT
. TRBJ1-5 TRBV4-2 . 16 CASSQEQGVGHQPQHF TGTGCCAGCAGCCAAGAACAGGGCGTTGGCCATCAGCCCCAGCATTTT
. TRBJ2-6 TRBV29-1 . 14 CSVSGLAGANVLTF TGCAGCGTTTCAGGCCTCGCTGGGGCCAACGTCCTGACTTTC
. TRBJ1-5 TRBV19 . 15 CASSEKQHSNQPQHF TGTGCCAGTAGTGAGAAGCAGCATAGCAATCAGCCCCAGCATTTT
. TRBJ2-2 TRBV29-1 . 12 CSVALGTGELFF TGCAGCGTTGCGCTCGGGACCGGGGAGCTGTTTTTT
. TRBJ2-2 TRBV29-1 . 13 CSVVLGNTGELFF TGCAGCGTTGTCTTGGGAAACACCGGGGAGCTGTTTTTT
. TRBJ1-1 TRBV19 . 13 CASSIGGKTEAFF TGTGCCAGTAGTATAGGCGGTAAGACTGAAGCTTTCTTT
. TRBJ2-3 TRBV10-3 . 16 CAISESEGANTDTQYF TGTGCCATCAGTGAGTCGGAGGGAGCCAACACAGATACGCAGTATTTT
. TRBJ1-1 TRBV7-9 . 13 CASTPGQNTEAFF TGTGCCAGCACCCCAGGACAGAACACTGAAGCTTTCTTT
TRBD1 TRBJ2-1 TRBV12-3/TRBV12-4 . 16 CASSFPTGVGYNEQFF TGTGCCAGCAGTTTCCCGACAGGGGTAGGTTACAATGAGCAGTTCTTC
. TRBJ1-1 TRBV4-1 . 15 CASSQEEGRITEAFF TGCGCCAGCAGCCAAGAGGAGGGACGGATCACTGAAGCTTTCTTT
TRBD1 TRBJ1-1 TRBV28 . 17 CASSFGWDRGGNTEAFF TGTGCCAGCAGTTTTGGTTGGGACAGGGGTGGGAACACTGAAGCTTTCTTT
. TRBJ2-3 TRBV30 . 13 CAWSFSLGDTQYF TGTGCCTGGAGTTTCAGTCTAGGAGATACGCAGTATTTT
TRBD2 TRBJ2-1 TRBV3-1 . 15 CASSQWLAGANEQFF TGTGCCAGCAGCCAATGGCTAGCGGGAGCAAATGAGCAGTTCTTC
TRBD2 TRBJ2-5 TRBV13 . 16 CASSKRGLAGGETQYF TGTGCCAGCAGCAAAAGGGGACTAGCGGGAGGAGAGACCCAGTACTTC
. TRBJ2-2 TRBV6-6 . 15 CASTYGGRVNGELFF TGTGCCAGCACTTATGGTGGCAGGGTAAACGGGGAGCTGTTTTTT
. TRBJ1-5 TRBV27 . 13 CASSSWFGQPQHF TGTGCCAGCAGTAGCTGGTTCGGTCAGCCCCAGCATTTT
. TRBJ2-1 TRBV9 once 16 CASSVADYPSSNEQFF TGTGCCAGCAGCGTAGCGGACTATCCTTCGAGCAATGAGCAGTTCTTC
. TRBJ2-3 TRBV12-3/TRBV12-4 . 12 CASSVSRDTQYF TGTGCCAGCAGTGTAAGCCGAGATACGCAGTATTTT
TRBD2 TRBJ2-1 TRBV7-9 . 17 CASSPSSGTSGYNEQFF TGTGCCAGCAGCCCCTCATCCGGGACTAGCGGCTACAATGAGCAGTTCTTC
TRBD2 TRBJ2-3 TRBV7-9 . 13 CASSPRLADTQYF TGTGCCAGCAGCCCCCGACTAGCGGATACGCAGTATTTT
TRBD2 TRBJ2-3 TRBV4-2 . 20 CASSHRTSGITFTSTDTQYF TGTGCCAGCAGCCACCGGACTAGCGGGATTACTTTTACCAGCACAGATACGCAGTATTTT
. TRBJ2-3 TRBV5-4 . 15 CASSFDRTNTDTQYF TGTGCCAGCAGCTTTGATAGGACGAACACAGATACGCAGTATTTT
. TRBJ2-5 TRBV5-6 once 17 CASSFVQGFTFAETQYF TGTGCCAGCAGCTTTGTACAGGGATTTACTTTCGCGGAGACCCAGTACTTC
. TRBJ2-5 TRBV24-1 . 19 CATSDFKRGKGSGQETQYF TGTGCCACCAGTGATTTTAAACGGGGAAAAGGATCCGGACAAGAGACCCAGTACTTC
TRBD1 TRBJ1-1 TRBV24-1 . 17 CATSDPRDRSMGTEAFF TGTGCCACCAGTGATCCCCGGGACAGGTCCATGGGCACTGAAGCTTTCTTT
TRBD2 TRBJ2-1 TRBV6-2/TRBV6-3 . 14 CASSYTGRGNEQFF TGTGCCAGCAGTTACACGGGGAGGGGCAATGAGCAGTTCTTC
. TRBJ2-2 TRBV20-1 . 17 CSARIKIGGTLPGELFF TGCAGTGCTAGAATAAAAATCGGGGGAACTCTTCCCGGGGAGCTGTTTTTT
. TRBJ2-2 TRBV7-2 . 15 CASGGTRLGTGELFF TGTGCCAGCGGAGGGACTCGGTTGGGCACCGGGGAGCTGTTTTTT
. TRBJ1-6 TRBV7-6 . 14 CASSPGEGNSPLHF TGTGCCAGCAGCCCAGGGGAGGGAAATTCACCCCTCCACTTT
TRBD2 TRBJ2-2 TRBV9 . 16 CASSDVGGVNTGELFF TGTGCCAGCAGCGACGTTGGGGGGGTGAACACCGGGGAGCTGTTTTTT
. TRBJ2-5 TRBV7-9 . 19 CASSLVNGWRRGWQETQYF TGTGCCAGCAGCTTAGTAAATGGGTGGCGGCGGGGATGGCAAGAGACCCAGTACTTC
. TRBJ2-5 TRBV10-3 . 13 CAISVKGKETQYF TGTGCCATCAGTGTCAAGGGAAAAGAGACCCAGTACTTC
. TRBJ2-3 TRBV13 . 16 CASSAPGDSPTDTQYF TGTGCCAGCAGCGCCCCGGGGGACTCCCCCACAGATACGCAGTATTTT
. TRBJ2-7 TRBV12-3/TRBV12-4 . 15 CASSFLQRKPYEQYF TGTGCCAGCAGTTTTTTACAGCGAAAGCCCTACGAGCAGTACTTC
. TRBJ2-3 TRBV5-1 . 17 CASSLADKGRGTDTQYF TGCGCCAGCAGCTTGGCGGACAAGGGACGGGGCACAGATACGCAGTATTTT
TRBD2 TRBJ2-3 TRBV2 . 15 CASLGTSGRTDTQYF TGTGCCAGCCTTGGGACTAGCGGGAGAACAGATACGCAGTATTTT
. TRBJ2-1 TRBV11-1 . 15 CASSLSGNWGNEQFF TGTGCCAGCAGCTTATCCGGGAATTGGGGGAATGAGCAGTTCTTC
TRBD2 TRBJ2-1 TRBV4-1 . 14 CASSQSGTTNEQFF TGCGCCAGCAGCCAGTCCGGGACTACCAATGAGCAGTTCTTC
. TRBJ2-7 TRBV11-2 . 9 CASSSRWDF TGTGCCAGCAGCTCCCGTTGGGACTTC
. TRBJ1-2 TRBV6-2/TRBV6-3 . 12 CASSSFGGDYTF TGTGCCAGCAGTTCGTTTGGGGGCGACTACACCTTC